Below are 7 T cell receptor beta chains sequenced from a single sample in a study of blood T cell repertoires in COVID-19. Sequencing was performed with immunoSEQ multiplex PCR; in TCRdb, only in-frame clones are kept and a portion is missing. The data contain about 240,000 clones, roughly 90% of them singletons. The specimen was PBMCs or T cells enriched from blood (not recorded which). These receptors all come from a man aged 35 to 55 who had recovered from COVID-19.

The V and J genes are TRBV6-4 and TRBJ2-1, with unresolved D. The length of the CDR3 is 14 residues. From germline, CDR1 is MRHNA and CDR2 SNTAGT. The ends were cut back, 6 bases at V and 1 base at J, with 10 bases in the middle. CDR3 sequence: CASRVASSYNEQFF. In DNA form, the CDR3 reads TGTGCCAGCAGAGTGGCCTCGTCCTACAATGAGCAGTTCTTC.

This chain connects TRBV6-5 to TRBJ2-2; D gene unclear. V lost 6 bases and J lost 4, with 9 bases in between. CDR3 length equals 13 residues. Germline CDR1 MNHEY, CDR2 SVGAGI. The CDR3 spells CASRVSSTGELFF. For the CDR3, the DNA is TGTGCCAGCAGAGTCTCGAGCACCGGGGAGCTGTTTTTT.

J is TRBJ1-1 and V is TRBV5-1, with 7 bases aligning to TRBD1. Germline CDR1 and CDR2: SGHRS and YFSETQ. The CDR3 spans 18 residues. V was pared by 7 bases and J by 4 bases, with 22 bases of the junction left unmatched. The CDR3 spells CASSGSLLSTGSVTEAFF. CDR3 in DNA: TGCGCCAGCTCCGGCTCCTTACTTTCGACAGGGTCGGTCACTGAAGCTTTCTTT.

CDR3 nucleotide sequence: TGCGCCAGCAGCCTGGATGCGAGGTCGAGCTCTGGAAACACCATATATTTT. As protein: CASSLDARSSSGNTIYF. The chain joins TRBV4-3 to TRBJ1-3; D remains unclear. The V end was cut by 4 bases, the J end by 0 bases, with 16 bases between. The CDR3 is 17 residues long. The germline V gene has CDR1 LGHNA and CDR2 YSLEER.

The V and J genes are TRBV5-1 and TRBJ1-2, with D perhaps matching TRBD1 (6 bases). V lost 4 bases and J lost 2, with 15 bases in between. The CDR3 runs 15 residues. The germline V gene has CDR1 SGHRS and CDR2 YFSETQ. Here the CDR3 reads CASSPGGQLNYGYTF. The CDR3 bases are TGCGCCAGCAGCCCGGGTGGACAGCTAAACTATGGCTACACCTTC.

The chain combines TRBV7-2 with TRBJ1-6; D is possibly TRBD1 (5 bases). CDR3 length equals 15 residues. Germline V gene data show CDR1 as SGHTA and CDR2 as FQGNSA. V lost 5 bases and J 10 bases, leaving 18 bases between the germline ends. The CDR3 reads CASSPSGGVGSPLHF. The CDR3 nucleotides are TGTGCCAGCAGCCCCTCCGGGGGGGTAGGATCACCCCTCCACTTT.

This clone has a handful of counts. The CDR3 sequence: CASRAGHYEQYF. The CDR3 DNA reads as TGTGCCAGCAGGGCAGGACACTACGAGCAGTACTTC. V gene TRBV6-6 combines with J gene TRBJ2-7; perhaps TRBD1 as D (5 bases). Germline values: CDR1 MNHNY, CDR2 SVGAGI (reference sequence). This CDR3 has 12 amino acids. Between the trimmed V and J ends, which lost 6 bases and 3 bases, there was a span of 9 bases.